The rows below give T cell receptor beta chains drawn from one sample of a study of shared clonotypes between healthy human individuals. The table came from immunoSEQ multiplex PCR; TCRdb's copy has only in-frame clones and leaves some out. Of about 2 million clones listed, about 94% were seen once; the top ten hold 0.95% to 1.5%. Sequencing used naive CD8+ T cells sorted from blood. The origin of the receptors is a man younger than 35 in good health. The CDR3 runs from the conserved cysteine through the conserved F or W. A D gene is named only where the DNA matches it firmly. Not all rows give a size; the values are once, few, many and, for expanded clones, a class.

D gene	J gene	V gene	clone size	CDR3 protein	CDR3 DNA
TRBD2	TRBJ2-1	TRBV2	-	CASDGGANEQFF	TGTGCCAGCGACGGGGGGGCTAATGAGCAGTTCTTC
TRBD1	TRBJ1-2	TRBV4-1	-	CASSQDPTGVYGYTF	TGCGCCAGCAGCCAAGATCCCACAGGGGTATATGGCTACACCTTC
-	TRBJ1-1	TRBV2	-	CASSEYAGEVTEAFF	TGTGCCAGCAGTGAATATGCAGGGGAAGTCACTGAAGCTTTCTTT
-	TRBJ1-3	TRBV7-6	-	CASSSGAAGAYGNTIYF	TGTGCCAGCAGCTCAGGGGCGGCCGGGGCTTATGGAAACACCATATATTTT
-	TRBJ2-1	TRBV29-1	-	CSVLDGISYNEQFF	TGCAGCGTCCTGGACGGGATATCCTACAATGAGCAGTTCTTC
-	TRBJ2-6	TRBV19	-	CASSIDLEVAGANVLTF	TGTGCCAGTAGTATAGATCTCGAGGTGGCGGGGGCCAACGTCCTGACTTTC
-	TRBJ2-5	TRBV30	-	CAWSVQGGETQYF	TGTGCCTGGAGTGTTCAGGGGGGAGAGACCCAGTACTTC
-	TRBJ1-5	TRBV5-6	-	CASSFWGVGGNQPQHF	TGTGCCAGCAGCTTCTGGGGGGTAGGAGGCAATCAGCCCCAGCATTTT
-	TRBJ2-2	TRBV5-4	once	CASSQPSGDLPGELFF	TGTGCCAGCAGCCAGCCTTCAGGGGATTTACCCGGGGAGCTGTTTTTT
TRBD2	TRBJ2-7	TRBV7-9	-	CASSPQGSGRAAYEQYF	TGTGCCAGCAGCCCCCAAGGGTCGGGGAGGGCCGCCTACGAGCAGTACTTC
-	TRBJ2-2	TRBV29-1	-	CSVEKGTGELFF	TGCAGCGTTGAGAAGGGTACCGGGGAGCTGTTTTTT
-	TRBJ2-3	TRBV6-5	-	CASSYSSGGEADTQYF	TGTGCCAGCAGTTACTCGAGTGGCGGGGAGGCAGATACGCAGTATTTT
TRBD2	TRBJ2-1	TRBV6-5	-	CASSYSGTKYNEQFF	TGTGCCAGCAGTTACTCTGGGACTAAATACAATGAGCAGTTCTTC